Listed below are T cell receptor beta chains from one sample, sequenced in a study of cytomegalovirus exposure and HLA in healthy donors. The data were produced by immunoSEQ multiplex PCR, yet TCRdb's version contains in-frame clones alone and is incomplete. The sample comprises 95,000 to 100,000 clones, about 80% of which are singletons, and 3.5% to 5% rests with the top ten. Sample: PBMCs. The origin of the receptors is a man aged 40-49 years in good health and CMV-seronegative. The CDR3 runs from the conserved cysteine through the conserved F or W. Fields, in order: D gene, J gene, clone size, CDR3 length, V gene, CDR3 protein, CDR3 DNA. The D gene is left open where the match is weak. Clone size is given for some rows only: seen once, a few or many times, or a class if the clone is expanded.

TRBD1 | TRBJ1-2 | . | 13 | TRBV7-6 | CASSRTGLDGYTF | TGTGCCAGCAGTCGGACAGGGCTTGATGGCTACACCTTC
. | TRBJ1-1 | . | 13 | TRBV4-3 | CASARGVRTEAFF | TGCGCCAGTGCCAGGGGAGTTAGGACTGAAGCTTTCTTT
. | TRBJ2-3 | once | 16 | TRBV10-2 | CASSFQGHLNTDTQYF | TGCGCCAGCAGTTTTCAGGGACACCTGAACACAGATACGCAGTATTTT
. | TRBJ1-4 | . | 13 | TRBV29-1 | CSVSRATNEKLFF | TGCAGCGTTTCAAGAGCAACTAATGAAAAACTGTTTTTT
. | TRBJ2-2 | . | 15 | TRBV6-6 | CASSPGTYLTGELFF | TGTGCCAGCAGCCCCGGGACTTACCTCACCGGGGAGCTGTTTTTT
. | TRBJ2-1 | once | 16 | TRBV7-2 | CASSLRRLALNNEQFF | TGTGCCAGCAGCTTAAGGCGTCTAGCCCTTAACAATGAGCAGTTCTTC
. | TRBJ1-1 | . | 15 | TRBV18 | CASSPPSQTNTEAFF | TGTGCCAGCTCACCACCGAGCCAGACTAACACTGAAGCTTTCTTT
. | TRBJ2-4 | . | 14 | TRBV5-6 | CASSLPGVRGIQYF | TGTGCCAGCAGCTTGCCGGGGGTGAGGGGCATTCAGTACTTC
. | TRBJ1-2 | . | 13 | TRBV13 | CASSSGEGYGYTF | TGTGCCAGCAGTTCAGGGGAGGGCTATGGCTACACCTTC
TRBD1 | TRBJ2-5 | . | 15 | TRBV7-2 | CASSRDRGLQETQYF | TGTGCCAGCAGCAGAGACAGGGGGCTACAAGAGACCCAGTACTTC
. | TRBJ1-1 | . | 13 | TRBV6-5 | CASRTGSPTEAFF | TGTGCCAGCAGAACAGGGTCCCCTACTGAAGCTTTCTTT
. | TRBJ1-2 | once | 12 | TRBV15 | CATSQINYGYTF | TGTGCCACCAGCCAGATTAACTATGGCTACACCTTC
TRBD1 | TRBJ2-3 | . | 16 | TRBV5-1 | CASSLVGTGSTDTQYF | TGCGCCAGCAGCTTGGTGGGGACAGGGTCCACAGATACGCAGTATTTT
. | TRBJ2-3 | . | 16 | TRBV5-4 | CASSGTLEVGTDTQYF | TGTGCCAGCAGCGGAACCCTAGAGGTAGGCACAGATACGCAGTATTTT
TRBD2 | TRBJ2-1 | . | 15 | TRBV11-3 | CASSATSGGFNEQFF | TGTGCCAGCAGCGCGACTAGCGGGGGGTTTAATGAGCAGTTCTTC
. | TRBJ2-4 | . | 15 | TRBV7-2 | CASSLELQRRKIQYF | TGTGCCAGCAGCTTAGAGCTCCAGCGAAGGAAGATTCAGTACTTC
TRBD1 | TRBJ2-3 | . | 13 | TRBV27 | CASSQNRGDTQYF | TGTGCCAGCAGCCAAAACAGGGGAGATACGCAGTATTTT
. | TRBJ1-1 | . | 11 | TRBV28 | CATLGDTEAFF | TGTGCCACCCTCGGGGACACTGAAGCTTTCTTT